The rows below give T cell receptor beta chains drawn from one sample of a study of HIV-infected patients and healthy controls. TCRdb used MiXCR to reprocess the 5' RACE reads, holding one entry per CDR3 protein. This sample yields about 10,000 distinct CDR3 sequences, of which approximately 8% are seen a single time; 5.8% belongs to the top ten. Sequenced input: blood. These receptors all stem from an adult in good health. Both conserved end residues are part of each CDR3. The D gene is left open where the match is weak. Clone size is shown for a subset of rows, as once, few, many or a class of expanded clone.

size: many; D: TRBD1; length: 13; J: TRBJ1-1; V: TRBV2; CDR3: CASGDRVNTEAFF; DNA: TGTGCCAGCGGGGACAGGGTGAACACTGAAGCTTTCTTT
size: medium-sized; D: NA; length: 12; J: TRBJ2-1; V: TRBV9; CDR3: CASSGGGLEQFF; DNA: TGTGCCAGCAGCGGAGGGGGATTGGAGCAGTTCTTC
size: medium-sized; D: TRBD1; length: 15; J: TRBJ2-4; V: TRBV28; CDR3: CASSERQGAKNIQYF; DNA: TGTGCCAGCAGTGAAAGACAGGGGGCCAAAAACATTCAGTACTTC
size: medium-sized; D: TRBD2; length: 17; J: TRBJ2-1; V: TRBV5-1; CDR3: CASSSTPLAGGINEQFF; DNA: TGCGCCAGCAGCTCCACCCCACTAGCGGGGGGGATTAATGAGCAGTTCTTC
size: medium-sized; D: NA; length: 12; J: TRBJ1-4; V: TRBV19; CDR3: CASSIPDEKLFF; DNA: TGTGCCAGTAGTATCCCGGATGAAAAACTGTTTTTT
size: NA; D: NA; length: 15; J: TRBJ2-2; V: TRBV12-3/TRBV12-4; CDR3: CASSLPGVNTGELFF; DNA: TGTGCCAGCAGTTTACCCGGGGTGAACACCGGGGAGCTGTTTTTT
size: NA; D: NA; length: 13; J: TRBJ1-1; V: TRBV6-5; CDR3: CASSYGRGREAFF; DNA: TGTGCCAGCAGTTATGGTCGGGGGAGGGAAGCTTTCTTT
size: medium-sized; D: NA; length: 13; J: TRBJ1-5; V: TRBV6-6; CDR3: CASGGTGLGPQHF; DNA: TGTGCCAGCGGCGGGACGGGATTGGGGCCCCAGCATTTT
size: many; D: NA; length: 15; J: TRBJ1-4; V: TRBV15; CDR3: CATSEGGRANEKLFF; DNA: TGTGCCACCAGCGAGGGGGGAAGAGCTAATGAAAAACTGTTTTTT
size: medium-sized; D: NA; length: 12; J: TRBJ1-1; V: TRBV7-9; CDR3: CASSAGTTEAFF; DNA: TGTGCCAGCAGCGCCGGGACTACTGAAGCTTTCTTT
size: many; D: TRBD1; length: 16; J: TRBJ1-4; V: TRBV4-1; CDR3: CASSQPTGQVNEKLFF; DNA: TGCGCCAGCAGCCAGCCCACGGGACAGGTCAATGAAAAACTGTTTTTT
size: many; D: NA; length: 14; J: TRBJ1-2; V: TRBV12-3/TRBV12-4; CDR3: CASTLWGGAHGYTF; DNA: TGTGCCAGTACTCTCTGGGGGGGGGCGCATGGCTACACCTTC
size: medium-sized; D: NA; length: 16; J: TRBJ2-3; V: TRBV7-6; CDR3: CASSRRAGTSTDTQYF; DNA: TGTGCCAGCAGCCGAAGGGCAGGTACTAGCACAGATACGCAGTATTTT
size: many; D: NA; length: 17; J: TRBJ2-5; V: TRBV24-1; CDR3: CATSEGRAADGAGTQYF; DNA: TGTGCCACCAGTGAAGGTAGGGCAGCTGATGGAGCGGGGACCCAGTACTTC
size: many; D: NA; length: 15; J: TRBJ1-1; V: TRBV5-1; CDR3: CASSLGYEANTEAFF; DNA: TGCGCCAGCAGCTTGGGGTATGAAGCGAACACTGAAGCTTTCTTT
size: medium-sized; D: NA; length: 15; J: TRBJ2-7; V: TRBV7-2; CDR3: CASSARPGFFYEQYF; DNA: TGTGCCAGCAGCGCGCGGCCAGGGTTTTTTTACGAGCAGTACTTC
size: NA; D: NA; length: 15; J: TRBJ2-5; V: TRBV5-6; CDR3: CASSPAVSLQETQYF; DNA: TGTGCCAGCAGCCCGGCCGTATCGCTACAAGAGACCCAGTACTTC
size: few; D: NA; length: 15; J: TRBJ1-2; V: TRBV12-3/TRBV12-4; CDR3: CASRLGPNRSYGYTF; DNA: TGTGCCAGCAGGCTAGGGCCGAACCGAAGCTATGGCTACACCTTC
size: many; D: NA; length: 14; J: TRBJ2-2; V: TRBV27; CDR3: CASSLPGVTGELFF; DNA: TGTGCCAGCAGTTTACCAGGGGTCACCGGGGAGCTGTTTTTT
size: few; D: TRBD2; length: 14; J: TRBJ2-7; V: TRBV14; CDR3: CASSQREGPYEQYF; DNA: TGTGCCAGCAGCCAAAGGGAGGGCCCCTACGAGCAGTACTTC
size: many; D: TRBD1; length: 16; J: TRBJ1-5; V: TRBV19; CDR3: CASSLGGQGLYQPQHF; DNA: TGTGCCAGTTCTCTGGGGGGACAGGGGTTGTATCAGCCCCAGCATTTT
size: medium-sized; D: NA; length: 15; J: TRBJ2-3; V: TRBV12-5; CDR3: CASAGGGSSTDTQYF; DNA: TGTGCTAGTGCCGGGGGCGGTTCTAGCACAGATACGCAGTATTTT
size: medium-sized; D: NA; length: 15; J: TRBJ2-1; V: TRBV5-6; CDR3: CASSRTGRAGNEQFF; DNA: TGTGCCAGCAGTCGGACTGGTCGGGCCGGCAATGAGCAGTTCTTC
size: many; D: NA; length: 12; J: TRBJ1-5; V: TRBV6-6; CDR3: CASHDSNQPQHF; DNA: TGTGCCAGCCACGATAGCAATCAGCCCCAGCATTTT
size: few; D: NA; length: 14; J: TRBJ2-1; V: TRBV5-8; CDR3: CASSLVVSGNEQFF; DNA: TGTGCCAGCAGCTTGGTTGTATCGGGCAATGAGCAGTTCTTC
size: many; D: NA; length: 14; J: TRBJ2-1; V: TRBV29-1; CDR3: CSSGRLGDGNEQFF; DNA: TGCAGCTCAGGACGGTTAGGGGACGGCAATGAGCAGTTCTTC